This TCR beta chain was identified in a study of tumor and adjacent non-tumor tissue in lung cancer. The CDR3 has 15 amino acids. Germline CDR1 is SGHAT and CDR2 is FQNNGV. This clonotype has just one count. Compared with germline, one end of the junction differs, possibly owing to a read error. Three rounds of nested PCR, following a modified ARM-PCR protocol, produced the TCRbeta library. TCRdb re-analysed the multiplex PCR reads in MiXCR, keeping a single row per CDR3 protein. The table has some 66,000 distinct CDR3 sequences, roughly two thirds seen once; the top ten hold around 29%. This sample's RNA came from whole unsorted tissue. Distant lung tissue was collected more than 3 cm away from the tumor edge. Newly diagnosed lung cancer patients had thoracic surgery in China, August–November 2014, without prior chemotherapy.

The source of this sequence is a man aged 70 or older with non-small cell lung cancer. V gene TRBV11-2 combines with J gene TRBJ1-1; maybe TRBD1 (5 bases). Sequencing was performed on distant non-tumor lung tissue. CDR3 coding DNA: TGTGCCAGCAGCCCTCCCGAGGGGCTGAACACAGAAGCTCTCTTT. This sequence encodes CASSPPEGLNTEALF.